This T cell receptor beta chain came from a study of blood T cells in healthy people across ages. To note about this clonotype: Its antigen remains unknown.

V was pared by 2 bases and J by 6 bases, with 11 bases between. This CDR3 is built from 13 residues. The germline gives CDR1 SGHDN, CDR2 FVKESK. Study-wide results and limits: There was a strong correlation between TCR beta diversity and naive T cell percentage.

A second PCR of 7 to 11 cycles used a sample-barcoded 5' primer and a J-beta primer mix. The authors tagged each cDNA molecule using a template-switch adaptor with 12 random nucleotides. MiXCR was run by TCRdb on the 5' RACE reads, yielding one entry per CDR3 protein. The sample carries around 820,000 distinct CDR3 sequences, around a quarter recorded once. Samples each had at least 6 micrograms of total RNA extracted. These data were also reused for a study on T cells of mothers and their children.

This chain connects TRBV14 to TRBJ2-7; D gene unclear. The sequence derives from a boy between 10 and 17 years old in good health. Sample: blood. In nucleotides, the CDR3 is TGTGCCAGCAGCCAAATGGAAGGAATCGAGCAGTACTTC. It translates to CASSQMEGIEQYF.